This T cell receptor (beta chain) was captured in a study of blood T cell repertoires in COVID-19. At the level of the study: Collection of acute and convalescent COVID-19 samples took place in the United States, Italy and Spain. T cells, B-cell-depleted T cells, or PBMCs provided the cDNA or gDNA that served as material.

Germline CDR1 reads SGHRS; CDR2 reads YFSETQ. V shed 0 bases and J shed 3 bases, with 7 bases lying between them. The CDR3 has 13 residues. Original handling: Researchers report that nucleated cell counts were estimated from reference gene primer amplification. Clones were sequenced by immunoSEQ multiplex PCR, and TCRdb holds only the in-frame ones, with some missing. That table furnishes V, J and clone size, whereas the DNA furnished D and trimming. The table has under 250,000 clones, roughly 82% seen once; the top ten hold 5.5% to 6.5%. The chain is built from TRBV5-1 and TRBJ2-7; D is possibly TRBD1 (5 bases). The TCR comes from a woman older than 75 with COVID-19, enrolled during active disease. The sample taken for sequencing was peripheral blood. Here the CDR3 reads CASSLEGLYEQYF. The CDR3, as DNA: TGCGCCAGCAGCTTGGAGGGGCTCTACGAGCAGTACTTC.